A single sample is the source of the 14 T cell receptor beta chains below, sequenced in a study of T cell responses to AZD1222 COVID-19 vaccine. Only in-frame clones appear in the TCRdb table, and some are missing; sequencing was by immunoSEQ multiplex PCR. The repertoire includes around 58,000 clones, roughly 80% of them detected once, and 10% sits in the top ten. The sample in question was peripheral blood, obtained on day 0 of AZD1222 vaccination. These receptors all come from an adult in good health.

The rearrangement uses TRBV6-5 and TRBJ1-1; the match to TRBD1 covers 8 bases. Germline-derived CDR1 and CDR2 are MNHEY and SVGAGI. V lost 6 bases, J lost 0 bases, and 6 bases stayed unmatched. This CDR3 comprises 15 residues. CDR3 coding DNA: TGTGCCAGCAGCCCGAGACAGGGGATGAACACTGAAGCTTTCTTT. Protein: CASSPRQGMNTEAFF.

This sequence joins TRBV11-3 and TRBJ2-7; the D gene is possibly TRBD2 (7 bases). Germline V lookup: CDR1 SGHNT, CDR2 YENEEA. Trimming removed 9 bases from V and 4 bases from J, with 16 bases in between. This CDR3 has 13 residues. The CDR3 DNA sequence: TGTGCCAGTTCAAGAAGGGGGGGATACGAGCAGTACTTC. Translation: CASSRRGGYEQYF.

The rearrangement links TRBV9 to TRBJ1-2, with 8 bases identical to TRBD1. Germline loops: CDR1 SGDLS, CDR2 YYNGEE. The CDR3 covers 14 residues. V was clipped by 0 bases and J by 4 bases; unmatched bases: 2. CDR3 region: CASSVDGQGYGYTF. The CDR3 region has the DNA TGTGCCAGCAGCGTAGATGGACAGGGCTATGGCTACACCTTC.

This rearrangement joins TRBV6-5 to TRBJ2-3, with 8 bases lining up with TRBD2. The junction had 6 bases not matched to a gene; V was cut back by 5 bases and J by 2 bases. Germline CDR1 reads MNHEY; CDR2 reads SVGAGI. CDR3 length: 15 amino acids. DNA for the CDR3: TGTGCCAGCAGTCTGGGCGGGGGGCCCACAGATACGCAGTATTTT. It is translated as CASSLGGGPTDTQYF.

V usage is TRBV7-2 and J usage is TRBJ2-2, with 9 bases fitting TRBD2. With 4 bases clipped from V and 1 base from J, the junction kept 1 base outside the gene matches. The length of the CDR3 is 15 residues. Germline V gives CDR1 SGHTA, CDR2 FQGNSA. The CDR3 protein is CASSSSGENTGELFF. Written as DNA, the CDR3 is TGTGCCAGCAGCTCTAGCGGGGAGAACACCGGGGAGCTGTTTTTT.

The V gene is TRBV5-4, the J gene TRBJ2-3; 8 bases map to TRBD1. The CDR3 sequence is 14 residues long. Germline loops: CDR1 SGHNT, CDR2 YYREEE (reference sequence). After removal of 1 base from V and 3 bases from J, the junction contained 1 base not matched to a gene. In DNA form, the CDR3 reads TGTGCCAGCAGCTTGCGGACAGGGACAGATACGCAGTATTTT. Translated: CASSLRTGTDTQYF.

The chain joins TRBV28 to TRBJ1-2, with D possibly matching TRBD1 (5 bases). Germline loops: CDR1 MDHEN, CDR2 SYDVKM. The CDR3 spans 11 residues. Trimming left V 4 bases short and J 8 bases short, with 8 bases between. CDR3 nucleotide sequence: TGTGCCAGCAGTTGGGACCTGGGCTACACCTTC. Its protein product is CASSWDLGYTF.

The CDR3 protein is CASSIAAGTVGLGEQYF. For the CDR3, the DNA is TGTGCCAGTAGTATTGCCGCCGGGACAGTGGGTCTGGGCGAGCAGTACTTC. This chain joins TRBV19 and TRBJ2-7, with 7 bases matching TRBD1. Trimming cost V 3 bases and J 6 bases; bases outside gene matches: 17. The CDR3 loop spans 17 amino acids. Germline V lookup: CDR1 LNHDA, CDR2 SQIVND (reference sequence).

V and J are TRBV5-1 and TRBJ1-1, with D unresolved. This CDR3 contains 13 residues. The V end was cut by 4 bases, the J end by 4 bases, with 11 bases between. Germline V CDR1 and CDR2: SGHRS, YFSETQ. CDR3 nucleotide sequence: TGCGCCAGCAGCGACCTGGGGTCCACTGAAGCTTTCTTT. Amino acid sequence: CASSDLGSTEAFF.

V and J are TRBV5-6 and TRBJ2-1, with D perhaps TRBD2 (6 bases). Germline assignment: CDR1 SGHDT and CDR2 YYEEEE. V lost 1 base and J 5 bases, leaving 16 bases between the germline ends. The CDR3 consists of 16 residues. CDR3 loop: CASSLYSGIKNNEQFF. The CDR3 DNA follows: TGTGCCAGCAGCTTGTATAGCGGAATAAAAAACAATGAGCAGTTCTTC.

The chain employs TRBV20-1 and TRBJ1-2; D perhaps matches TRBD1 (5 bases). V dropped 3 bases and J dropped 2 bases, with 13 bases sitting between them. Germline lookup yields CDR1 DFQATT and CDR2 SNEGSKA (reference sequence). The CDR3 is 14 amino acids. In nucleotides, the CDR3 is TGCAGTGCTAGTCCCCAGGGCTTCAACTATGGCTACACCTTC. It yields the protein CSASPQGFNYGYTF.

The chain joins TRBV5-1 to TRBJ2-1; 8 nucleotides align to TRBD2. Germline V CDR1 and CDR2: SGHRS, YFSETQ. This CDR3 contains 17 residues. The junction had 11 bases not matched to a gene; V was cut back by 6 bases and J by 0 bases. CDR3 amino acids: CASNQQGRGVSYNEQFF. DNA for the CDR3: TGCGCCAGCAATCAGCAAGGGCGGGGGGTCTCCTACAATGAGCAGTTCTTC. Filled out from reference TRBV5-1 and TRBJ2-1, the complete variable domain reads KAGVTQTPRYLIKTRGQQVTLSCSPISGHRSVSWYQQTPGQGLQFLFEYFSETQRNKGNFPGRFSGRQFSNSRSEMNVSTLELGDSALYLCASNQQGRGVSYNEQFFGPGTRLTVL.

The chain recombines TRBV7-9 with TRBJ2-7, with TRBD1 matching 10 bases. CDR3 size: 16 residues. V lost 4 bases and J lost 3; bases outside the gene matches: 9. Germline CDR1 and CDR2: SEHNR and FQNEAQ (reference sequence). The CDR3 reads CASSSQGTGALYEQYF. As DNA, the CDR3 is TGTGCCAGCAGCTCGCAAGGGACAGGGGCCCTCTACGAGCAGTACTTC.

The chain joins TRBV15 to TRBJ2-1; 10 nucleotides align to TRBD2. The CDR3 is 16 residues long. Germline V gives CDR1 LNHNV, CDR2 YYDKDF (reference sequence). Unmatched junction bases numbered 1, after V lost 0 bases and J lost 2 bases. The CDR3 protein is CATSREAGGPYNEQFF. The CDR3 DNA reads TGTGCCACCAGCAGAGAAGCGGGAGGGCCCTACAATGAGCAGTTCTTC.